This passage covers 21 T cell receptor beta chains from one sample sequenced in a study of T cells in Graves' hyperthyroidism and ophthalmopathy. Researchers amplified the TCR beta CDR3 regions from RNA transcripts. The HTBI primer set served for first-round RT-PCR of the TCR CDR3. TCRdb itself ran the multiplex PCR reads through MiXCR, one entry per CDR3 protein. Of 400,000 to 550,000 distinct CDR3 sequences in the sample, around an eighth were seen once. The source material was blood. Receptors originate from a woman aged 18-35 years with Graves' hyperthyroidism.

The V gene is TRBV12-5, the J gene TRBJ1-1, with no clear D. The CDR3 sequence is 12 residues long. The V end lost 0 bases, the J end lost 7 bases, and 6 bases lay between the germline ends. CDR1 LGHNT and CDR2 FRNRAP come from the germline V gene. The CDR3 loop is CASGLVLYEAFF. DNA for the CDR3: TGTGCTAGTGGTTTGGTACTCTATGAAGCTTTCTTT.

Only a few counts were recorded for this clonotype. V is TRBV3-1 and J is TRBJ1-6; no reliable D call. Trimming left V 2 bases short and J 10 bases short, with 15 bases between. Germline V gene data show CDR1 as LGHDT and CDR2 as YNNKEL (reference sequence). CDR3 length equals 15 residues. The CDR3 region is CASSQTPLGDSPLHF. DNA for the CDR3: TGTGCCAGCAGCCAAACCCCCCTCGGAGACTCACCCCTCCACTTT.

There are many counts of this clonotype. The rearrangement joins TRBV2 to TRBJ2-2; no definite D call. The CDR3 has 15 residues. Trimming shortened V by 6 bases and J by 7 bases, and 18 bases separated the two germline ends. The germline CDR1 and CDR2 sequences are SNHLY and FYNNEI. The CDR3 DNA sequence: TGTGCCAGCAGACCGTTACTACCCCCCGGCGGGGAGCTGTTTTTT. It translates to CASRPLLPPGGELFF.

The table lists this clonotype with many counts. The V gene is TRBV27, the J gene TRBJ1-4, with 10 bases lining up with TRBD1. CDR1 is MNHEY and CDR2 is SMNVEV in the germline V gene (reference sequence). With 4 bases clipped from V and 1 base from J, the junction kept 3 bases outside the gene matches. CDR3 length: 16 amino acids. CDR3 in amino acids: CASSWTGGLTNEKLFF. For the CDR3, the DNA is TGTGCCAGCAGTTGGACAGGGGGTTTAACTAATGAAAAACTGTTTTTT.

This sequence joins TRBV9 and TRBJ1-2, with no clear D. The ends were cut back, 3 bases at V and 8 bases at J, with 11 bases in the middle. This CDR3 has 12 amino acids. Germline-derived CDR1 and CDR2 are SGDLS and YYNGEE. In DNA, the CDR3 is TGTGCCAGCAGCGGACGGGCTGGGGGCTACACCTTC. Its translation is CASSGRAGGYTF.

This clonotype was counted many times. The rearrangement links TRBV11-2 to TRBJ2-3; D not resolved. Per germline, CDR1 SGHAT and CDR2 FQNNGV. The V end lost 5 bases, the J end lost 1 base, and 10 bases lay between the germline ends. The CDR3 spans 14 residues. As DNA, the CDR3 is TGTGCCAGCAGCCCGACCGATCGCACAGATACGCAGTATTTT. This encodes CASSPTDRTDTQYF.

CDR3 in amino acids: CASTRGPGNEQFF. In nucleotides, the CDR3 is TGTGCCAGTACCAGGGGGCCTGGCAATGAGCAGTTCTTC. The V gene is TRBV19, the J gene TRBJ2-1; 8 bases line up with TRBD1. The CDR3 runs to 13 residues. J gave up 6 bases and V 7 bases, and 5 bases lay outside the gene matches. The germline V gene has CDR1 LNHDA and CDR2 SQIVND (reference sequence).

V and J are TRBV6-1 and TRBJ1-2, with D possibly TRBD1 on 5 matching bases. Germline V lookup: CDR1 MNHNS, CDR2 SASEGT. This CDR3 comprises 12 residues. V dropped 5 bases and J dropped 5 bases, with 9 bases sitting between them. The CDR3 nucleotides read TGTGCCAGCAGTAGGGGCAAGTATGGCTACACCTTC. Protein sequence: CASSRGKYGYTF.

The chain combines TRBV24-1 with TRBJ2-7; 8 bases fit TRBD1. CDR1 and CDR2 (germline): KGHDR, SFDVKD. The V and J ends lost 4 bases and 6 bases, in that order; junction bases with no gene match: 4. The CDR3 extends over 13 amino acids. Here the CDR3 reads CATSEAGTGEQYF. The CDR3 nucleotides are TGTGCCACCAGTGAAGCCGGGACAGGCGAGCAGTACTTC.

The CDR3 loop reads CASTSMANTDTQYF. The CDR3 DNA reads as TGTGCCAGCACCTCAATGGCTAACACAGATACGCAGTATTTT. The chain carries TRBV6-2 or TRBV6-3 and TRBJ2-3; D ambiguous. The CDR3 totals 14 residues. From germline, CDR1 is MNHEY and CDR2 SVGEGT. V lost 7 bases and J lost 2, with 13 bases in between.

This clonotype has ten or more counts. V is TRBV2 and J is TRBJ2-1; 10 bases line up with TRBD2. This CDR3 has 14 amino acids. V gave up 8 bases and J gave up 8 bases; unmatched junction bases: 9. Germline V gene sequence: CDR1 SNHLY, CDR2 FYNNEI. The CDR3 DNA reads TGTGCCAGCCGGAAGACTAGCGGGTCGGATGAGCAGTTCTTC. Protein sequence: CASRKTSGSDEQFF. Drawing the rest from reference TRBV2 and TRBJ2-1, the complete variable domain is EPEVTQTPSHQVTQMGQEVILRCVPISNHLYFYWYRQILGQKVEFLVSFYNNEISEKSEIFDDQFSVERPDGSNFTLKIRSTKLEDSAMYFCASRKTSGSDEQFFGPGTRLTVL.

This clonotype appeared many times. The rearrangement uses TRBV10-2 and TRBJ1-1; D might be TRBD1 (5 bases). Germline lookup yields CDR1 WSHSY and CDR2 SAAADI. Trimming shortened V by 6 bases and J by 3 bases, and 8 bases separated the two germline ends. The CDR3 consists of 12 residues. The CDR3 loop reads CASRFRDTEAFF. CDR3 DNA: TGCGCCAGCAGATTCAGGGACACTGAAGCTTTCTTT.

This clonotype was counted ten times or more. The gene calls are TRBV27 and TRBJ2-7; 8 bases fit TRBD2. This CDR3 contains 15 residues. Germline trimming cut 2 bases from V and 4 bases from J; bases unmatched to any gene: 7. Germline V lookup: CDR1 MNHEY, CDR2 SMNVEV (reference sequence). The CDR3 is CASSLGGLGAYEQYF. CDR3 bases: TGTGCCAGCAGTTTAGGGGGACTAGGGGCGTACGAGCAGTACTTC.

This clonotype was counted once. The rearrangement uses TRBV11-2 and TRBJ2-2; TRBD2 agrees at 13 bases. The CDR3 covers 14 residues. Germline V gene lookup returns CDR1 SGHAT and CDR2 FQNNGV. V lost 8 bases, J lost 6 bases, and 3 bases stayed unmatched. In DNA, the CDR3 is TGTGCCAGCTCGGGACTAGCGGGATCCGGGGAGCTGTTTTTT. This encodes CASSGLAGSGELFF.

This clonotype was counted at least ten times. The chain couples TRBV9 to TRBJ2-1, with D hard to call. Trimming stripped 3 bases from V and 8 bases from J, with 12 bases between. The CDR3 covers 13 residues. Germline-derived CDR1 and CDR2 are SGDLS and YYNGEE. The CDR3 here is CASSAGPSHEQFF. The CDR3 coding sequence is TGTGCCAGCAGCGCGGGCCCAAGCCATGAGCAGTTCTTC.

A few counts support this clonotype. The chain employs TRBV6-5 and TRBJ2-1; 8 bases agree with TRBD2. In germline, CDR1 is MNHEY, CDR2 SVGAGI. The junction had 12 bases not matched to a gene; V was cut back by 2 bases and J by 6 bases. This CDR3 is 17 amino acids long. In nucleotides, the CDR3 is TGTGCCAGCAGTTACCCGACGGGAGGCCGGGGGGGCAATGAGCAGTTCTTC. Amino acid sequence: CASSYPTGGRGGNEQFF.

Many counts were recorded for this clonotype. The chain is built from TRBV10-2 and TRBJ2-5, with a weak D call TRBD1 (6 bases). V was cut by 11 bases and J by 5 bases, with 15 bases left in between. This CDR3 comprises 12 residues. The germline gives CDR1 WSHSY, CDR2 SAAADI. DNA for the CDR3: TGCGCCTGTTCACAGGGCCAGGAGACCCAGTACTTC. Translating it yields CACSQGQETQYF.

The chain links TRBV20-1 to TRBJ2-7; D ambiguous. V was clipped by 6 bases and J by 2 bases, with 20 bases between them. Germline V lookup: CDR1 DFQATT, CDR2 SNEGSKA (reference sequence). The CDR3 has 15 residues. CDR3 sequence (DNA): TGCAGTGCCCGGCCGTTGGCAGCGATGACCTACGAGCAGTACTTC. It yields the protein CSARPLAAMTYEQYF.

The chain carries TRBV12-3 or TRBV12-4 and TRBJ2-2, with TRBD1 matching over 9 bases. CDR3 length: 14 residues. Unmatched junction bases numbered 4, after V lost 6 bases and J lost 5 bases. CDR3 DNA: TGTGCCAGCAGGCTGACAGGGGGAACCGGGGAGCTGTTTTTT. Protein sequence: CASRLTGGTGELFF.

This clonotype was picked up many times. This chain uses TRBV5-1 with TRBJ2-1; 7 positions match TRBD2. This CDR3 region has 15 residues. Germline CDR1 and CDR2: SGHRS and YFSETQ. Trimming took 0 bases from V and 4 from J; bases not matched to a gene: 4. The CDR3 is CASSLVPSGYNEQFF. The CDR3 DNA is TGCGCCAGCAGCTTGGTGCCTAGCGGTTACAATGAGCAGTTCTTC. Using reference TRBV5-1 and TRBJ2-1 for the parts outside the CDR3, the full variable domain is KAGVTQTPRYLIKTRGQQVTLSCSPISGHRSVSWYQQTPGQGLQFLFEYFSETQRNKGNFPGRFSGRQFSNSRSEMNVSTLELGDSALYLCASSLVPSGYNEQFFGPGTRLTVL.

This clonotype was counted many times. The CDR3 DNA reads TGTGCCAGCAGTTCTAGCTTGGGCAAAAACATTCAGTACTTC. Residues: CASSSSLGKNIQYF. This rearrangement joins TRBV11-3 to TRBJ2-4; a possible D gene is TRBD2 (5 bases). The CDR3 extends over 14 amino acids. V lost 6 bases to trimming and J lost 3 bases, with 12 bases between them. Germline CDR1 and CDR2: SGHNT and YENEEA.